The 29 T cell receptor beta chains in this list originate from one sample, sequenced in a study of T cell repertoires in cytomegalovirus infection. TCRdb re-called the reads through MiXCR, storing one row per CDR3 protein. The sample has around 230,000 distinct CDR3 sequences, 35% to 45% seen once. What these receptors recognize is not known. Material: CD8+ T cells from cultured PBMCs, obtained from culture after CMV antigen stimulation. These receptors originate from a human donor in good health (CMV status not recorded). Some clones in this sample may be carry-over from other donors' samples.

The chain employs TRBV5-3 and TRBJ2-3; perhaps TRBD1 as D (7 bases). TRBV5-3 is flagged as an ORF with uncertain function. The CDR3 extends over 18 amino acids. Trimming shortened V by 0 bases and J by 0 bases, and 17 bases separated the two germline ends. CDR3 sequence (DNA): TGTGCCAGAAGCTTGGCCCTTCAGGGGGGCCCTAGCACAGATACGCAGTATTTT. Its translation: CARSLALQGGPSTDTQYF.

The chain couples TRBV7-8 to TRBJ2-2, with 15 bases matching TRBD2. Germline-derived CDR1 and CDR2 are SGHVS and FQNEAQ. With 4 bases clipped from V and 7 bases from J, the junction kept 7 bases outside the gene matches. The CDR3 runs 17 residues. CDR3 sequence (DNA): TGTGCCAGCAGCTCCAGGACTAGCGGGAGGGACGGCGGGGAGCTGTTTTTT. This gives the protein CASSSRTSGRDGGELFF.

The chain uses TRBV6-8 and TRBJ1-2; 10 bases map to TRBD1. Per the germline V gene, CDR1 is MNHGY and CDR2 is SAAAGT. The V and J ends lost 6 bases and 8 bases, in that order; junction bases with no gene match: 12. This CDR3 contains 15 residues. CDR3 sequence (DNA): TGTGCCAGCAGCGACCGCCCCGGGACAGGGGTGGGCTACACCTTC. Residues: CASSDRPGTGVGYTF.

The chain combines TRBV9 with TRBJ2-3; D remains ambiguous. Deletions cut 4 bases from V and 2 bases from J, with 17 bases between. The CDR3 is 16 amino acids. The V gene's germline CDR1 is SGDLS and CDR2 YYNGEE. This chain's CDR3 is CASSPRRIAYTDTQYF. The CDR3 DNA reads TGTGCCAGCAGCCCCCGTAGAATCGCATACACAGATACGCAGTATTTT.

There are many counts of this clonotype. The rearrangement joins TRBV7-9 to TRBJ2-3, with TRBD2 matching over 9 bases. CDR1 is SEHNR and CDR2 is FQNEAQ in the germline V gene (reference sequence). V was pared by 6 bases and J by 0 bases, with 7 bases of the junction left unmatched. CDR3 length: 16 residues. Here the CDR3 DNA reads TGTGCCAGCAGTTCGACCCTAGCGGGGAGCACAGATACGCAGTATTTT. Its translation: CASSSTLAGSTDTQYF.

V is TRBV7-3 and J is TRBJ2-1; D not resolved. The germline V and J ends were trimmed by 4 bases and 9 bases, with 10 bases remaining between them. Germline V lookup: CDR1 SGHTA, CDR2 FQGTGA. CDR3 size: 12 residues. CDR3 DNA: TGTGCCAGCAGCTCTGCTGGAGTTGAGCAGTTCTTC. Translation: CASSSAGVEQFF.

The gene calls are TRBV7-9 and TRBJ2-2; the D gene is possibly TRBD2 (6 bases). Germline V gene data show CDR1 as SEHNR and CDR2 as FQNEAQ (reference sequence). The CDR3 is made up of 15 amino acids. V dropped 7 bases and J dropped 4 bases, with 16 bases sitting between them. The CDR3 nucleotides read TGTGCCAGCACCGTAACCTTAGCGGCCACCGGGGAGCTGTTTTTT. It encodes CASTVTLAATGELFF.

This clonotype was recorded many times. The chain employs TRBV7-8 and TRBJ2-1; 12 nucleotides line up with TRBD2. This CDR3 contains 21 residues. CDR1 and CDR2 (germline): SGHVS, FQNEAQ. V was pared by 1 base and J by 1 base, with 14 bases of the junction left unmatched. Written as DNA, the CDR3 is TGTGCCAGCAGCTTAGGACTAGCGGGAGTCTCCCACTTAAGTTCCTACAATGAGCAGTTCTTC. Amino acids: CASSLGLAGVSHLSSYNEQFF. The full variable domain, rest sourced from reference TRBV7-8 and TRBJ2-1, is GAGVSQSPRYKVAKRGQDVALRCDPISGHVSLFWYQQALGQGPEFLTYFQNEAQLDKSGLPSDRFFAERPEGSVSTLKIQRTQQEDSAVYLCASSLGLAGVSHLSSYNEQFFGPGTRLTVL.

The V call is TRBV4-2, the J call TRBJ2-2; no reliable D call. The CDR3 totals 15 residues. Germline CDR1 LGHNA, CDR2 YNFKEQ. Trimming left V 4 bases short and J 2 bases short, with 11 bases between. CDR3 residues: CASSRRWENTGELFF. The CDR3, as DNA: TGTGCCAGCAGCCGGCGGTGGGAAAACACCGGGGAGCTGTTTTTT.

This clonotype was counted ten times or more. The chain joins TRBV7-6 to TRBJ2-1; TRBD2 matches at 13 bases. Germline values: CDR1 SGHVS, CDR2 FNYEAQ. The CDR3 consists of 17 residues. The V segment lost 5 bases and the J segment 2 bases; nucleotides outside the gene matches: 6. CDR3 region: CASSPGTSGNPYNEQFF. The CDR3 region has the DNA TGTGCCAGCAGCCCTGGGACTAGCGGGAACCCCTACAATGAGCAGTTCTTC.

CDR3 residues: CASSGQGAPYEQYF. Here the CDR3 DNA reads TGTGCCAGCAGCGGACAGGGGGCTCCCTACGAGCAGTACTTC. This sequence joins TRBV7-8 and TRBJ2-7, with TRBD1 matching 11 bases. J was trimmed by 2 bases and V by 5 bases; bases with no gene match: 2. The germline V gene has CDR1 SGHVS and CDR2 FQNEAQ. The CDR3 is made up of 14 amino acids. Full variable domain (outside the CDR3, taken from reference TRBV7-8 and TRBJ2-7): GAGVSQSPRYKVAKRGQDVALRCDPISGHVSLFWYQQALGQGPEFLTYFQNEAQLDKSGLPSDRFFAERPEGSVSTLKIQRTQQEDSAVYLCASSGQGAPYEQYFGPGTRLTVT.

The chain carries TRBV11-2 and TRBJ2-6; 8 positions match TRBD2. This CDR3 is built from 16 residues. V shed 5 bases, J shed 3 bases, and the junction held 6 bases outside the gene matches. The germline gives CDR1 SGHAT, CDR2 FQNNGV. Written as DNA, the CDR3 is TGTGCCAGCAGCCCAGCGGGGGCGGGTGGGGCCAACGTCCTGACTTTC. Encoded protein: CASSPAGAGGANVLTF. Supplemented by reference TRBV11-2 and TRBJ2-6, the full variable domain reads EAGVAQSPRYKIIEKRQSVAFWCNPISGHATLYWYQQILGQGPKLLIQFQNNGVVDDSQLPKDRFSAERLKGVDSTLKIQPAKLEDSAVYLCASSPAGAGGANVLTFGAGSRLTVL.

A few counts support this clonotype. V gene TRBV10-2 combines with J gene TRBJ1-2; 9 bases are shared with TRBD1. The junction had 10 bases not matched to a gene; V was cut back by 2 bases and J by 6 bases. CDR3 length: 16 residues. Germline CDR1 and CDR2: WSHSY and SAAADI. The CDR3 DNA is TGCGCCAGCAGTGAGCGGGAACAGGGGGCAGAGGATGGCTACACCTTC. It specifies CASSEREQGAEDGYTF.

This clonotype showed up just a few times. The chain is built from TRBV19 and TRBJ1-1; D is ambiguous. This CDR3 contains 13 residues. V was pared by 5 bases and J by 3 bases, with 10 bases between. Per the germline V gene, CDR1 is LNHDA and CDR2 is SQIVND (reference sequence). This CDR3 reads CASSDRWYTEAFF. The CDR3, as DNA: TGTGCCAGTAGTGACCGGTGGTACACTGAAGCTTTCTTT. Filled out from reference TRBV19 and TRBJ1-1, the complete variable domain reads DGGITQSPKYLFRKEGQNVTLSCEQNLNHDAMYWYRQDPGQGLRLIYYSQIVNDFQKGDIAEGYSVSREKKESFPLTVTSAQKNPTAFYLCASSDRWYTEAFFGQGTRLTVV.

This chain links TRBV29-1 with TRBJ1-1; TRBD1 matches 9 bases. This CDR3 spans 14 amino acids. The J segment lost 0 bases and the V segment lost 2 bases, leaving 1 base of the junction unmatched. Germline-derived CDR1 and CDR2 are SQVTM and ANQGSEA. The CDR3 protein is CSVETGGLNTEAFF. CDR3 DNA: TGCAGCGTTGAAACAGGGGGCCTGAACACTGAAGCTTTCTTT. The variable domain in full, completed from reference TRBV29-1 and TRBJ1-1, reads SAVISQKPSRDICQRGTSLTIQCQVDSQVTMMFWYRQQPGQSLTLIATANQGSEATYESGFVIDKFPISRPNLTFSTLTVSNMSPEDSSIYLCSVETGGLNTEAFFGQGTRLTVV.

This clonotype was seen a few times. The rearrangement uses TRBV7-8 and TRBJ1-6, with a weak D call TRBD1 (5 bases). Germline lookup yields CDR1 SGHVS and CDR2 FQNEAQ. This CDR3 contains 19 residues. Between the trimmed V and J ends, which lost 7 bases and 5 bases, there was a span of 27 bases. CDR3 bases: TGTGCCAGCACCCTACCCCTCATATTCCGGGGGAACCATAATTCACCCCTCCACTTT. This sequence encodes CASTLPLIFRGNHNSPLHF.

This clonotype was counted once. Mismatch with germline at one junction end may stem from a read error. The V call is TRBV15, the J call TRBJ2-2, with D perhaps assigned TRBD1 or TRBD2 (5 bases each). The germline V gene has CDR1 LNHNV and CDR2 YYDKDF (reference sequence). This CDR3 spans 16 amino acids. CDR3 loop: CATSRVQGANTGELFF. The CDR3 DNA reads TGTGCCACCAGCAGAGTGCAGGGCGCGAACACCGGGGAGTTGTTTTTT.

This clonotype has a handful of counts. The CDR3 region is CASTYTRGGPRNTGELFF. The CDR3 DNA reads as TGTGCCAGCACCTATACCCGGGGGGGACCCAGGAACACCGGGGAGCTGTTTTTT. This chain joins TRBV7-6 and TRBJ2-2; 8 bases line up with TRBD2. J lost 1 base, V lost 7 bases, and 14 bases had no gene match. This CDR3 contains 18 residues. Germline V lookup: CDR1 SGHVS, CDR2 FNYEAQ.

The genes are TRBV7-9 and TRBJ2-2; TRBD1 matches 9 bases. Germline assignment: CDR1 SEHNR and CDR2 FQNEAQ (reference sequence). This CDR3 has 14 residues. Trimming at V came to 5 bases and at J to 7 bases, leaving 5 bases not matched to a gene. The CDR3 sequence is CASSPQGAVGELFF. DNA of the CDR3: TGTGCCAGCAGCCCACAGGGGGCCGTCGGGGAGCTGTTTTTT.

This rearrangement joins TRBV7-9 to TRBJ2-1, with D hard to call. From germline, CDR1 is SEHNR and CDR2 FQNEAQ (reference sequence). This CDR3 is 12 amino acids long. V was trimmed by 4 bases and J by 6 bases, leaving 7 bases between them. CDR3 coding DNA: TGTGCCAGCAGCTCCAACACCAATGAGCAGTTCTTC. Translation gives CASSSNTNEQFF.

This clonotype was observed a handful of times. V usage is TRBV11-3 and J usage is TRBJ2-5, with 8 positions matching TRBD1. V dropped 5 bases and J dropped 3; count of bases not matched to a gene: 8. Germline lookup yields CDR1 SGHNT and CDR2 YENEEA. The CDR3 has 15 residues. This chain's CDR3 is CASSPYGQGKETQYF. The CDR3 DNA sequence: TGTGCCAGCAGCCCATACGGACAGGGCAAAGAGACCCAGTACTTC.

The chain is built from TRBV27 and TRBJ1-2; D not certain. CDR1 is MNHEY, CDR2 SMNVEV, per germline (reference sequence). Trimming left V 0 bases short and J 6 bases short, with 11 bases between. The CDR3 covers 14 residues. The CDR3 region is CASSLSLGGHGYTF. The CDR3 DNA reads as TGTGCCAGCAGTTTATCCCTGGGAGGCCATGGCTACACCTTC.

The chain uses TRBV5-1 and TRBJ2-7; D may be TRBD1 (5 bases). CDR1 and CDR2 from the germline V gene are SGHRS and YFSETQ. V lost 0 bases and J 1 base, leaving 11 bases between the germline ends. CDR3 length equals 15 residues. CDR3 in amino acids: CASSLEPDRSYEQYF. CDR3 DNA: TGCGCCAGCAGCTTGGAGCCCGACAGATCCTACGAGCAGTACTTC.

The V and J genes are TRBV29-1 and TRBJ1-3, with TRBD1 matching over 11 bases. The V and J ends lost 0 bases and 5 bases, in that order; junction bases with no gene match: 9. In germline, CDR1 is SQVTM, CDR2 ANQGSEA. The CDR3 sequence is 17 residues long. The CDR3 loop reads CSVEDRGQGVVRNTIYF. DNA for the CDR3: TGCAGCGTTGAAGATCGGGGACAGGGGGTCGTTAGAAACACCATATATTTT.

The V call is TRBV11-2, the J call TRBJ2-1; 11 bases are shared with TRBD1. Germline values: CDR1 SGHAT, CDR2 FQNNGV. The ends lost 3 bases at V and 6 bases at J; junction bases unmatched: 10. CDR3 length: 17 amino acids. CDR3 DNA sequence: TGTGCCAGCAGCTTGGGACAGGGGGTCGGTGTCCTCAATGAGCAGTTCTTC. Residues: CASSLGQGVGVLNEQFF. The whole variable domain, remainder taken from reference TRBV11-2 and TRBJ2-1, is EAGVAQSPRYKIIEKRQSVAFWCNPISGHATLYWYQQILGQGPKLLIQFQNNGVVDDSQLPKDRFSAERLKGVDSTLKIQPAKLEDSAVYLCASSLGQGVGVLNEQFFGPGTRLTVL.

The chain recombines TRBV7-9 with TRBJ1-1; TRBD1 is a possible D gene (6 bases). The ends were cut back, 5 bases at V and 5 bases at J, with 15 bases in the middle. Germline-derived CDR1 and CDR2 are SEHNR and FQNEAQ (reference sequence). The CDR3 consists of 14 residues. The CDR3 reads CASSQSIQGTEAFF. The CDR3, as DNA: TGTGCCAGCAGCCAATCTATTCAGGGGACTGAAGCTTTCTTT.

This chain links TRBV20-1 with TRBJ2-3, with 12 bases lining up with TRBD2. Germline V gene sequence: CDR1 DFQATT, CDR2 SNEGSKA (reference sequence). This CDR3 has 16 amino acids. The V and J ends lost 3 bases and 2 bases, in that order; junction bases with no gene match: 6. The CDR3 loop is CSASPRTSGVTDTQYF. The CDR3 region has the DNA TGCAGTGCTAGCCCCCGGACTAGCGGGGTCACAGATACGCAGTATTTT.

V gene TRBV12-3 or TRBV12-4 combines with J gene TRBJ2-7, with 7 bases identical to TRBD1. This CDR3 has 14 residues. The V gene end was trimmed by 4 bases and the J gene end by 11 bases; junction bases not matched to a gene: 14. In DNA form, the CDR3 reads TGTGCCAGCAGTTCCTCCGCGACAGGGCCTCAGAAGTACTTC. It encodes CASSSSATGPQKYF.

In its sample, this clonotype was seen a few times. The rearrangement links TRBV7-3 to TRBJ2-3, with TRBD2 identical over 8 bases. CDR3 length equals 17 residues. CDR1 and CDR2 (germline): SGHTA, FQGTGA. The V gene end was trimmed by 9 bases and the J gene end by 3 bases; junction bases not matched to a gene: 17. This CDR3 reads CARISGTSAWLTDTQYF. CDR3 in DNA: TGTGCCAGGATCTCCGGGACTAGTGCCTGGTTGACAGATACGCAGTATTTT.